A selection of T cell receptor beta chains follows, all from one sample in a study of blood T cell repertoires in COVID-19. Assay used: immunoSEQ multiplex PCR; TCRdb lists only in-frame clones, some missing. The sample lists a few hundred thousand clones, roughly 85% occurring once. The sample comprised peripheral blood. These receptors all stem from a human donor in a cohort sampled during active COVID-19. CDR3s include the opening cysteine and the closing phenylalanine or tryptophan. A D gene is named only where the DNA matches it firmly.

v_call d_call cdr3_aa
TRBV6-5 TRBD1 CASKRQGAGYTF
TRBV5-4 TRBD1 CASSYGQVAEAFF
TRBV19 TRBD1 CASRGTGSTDTQYF
TRBV21-1 - CASPIRTSGGKDIQYF
TRBV5-6 - CASSLRGGRGNTIYF
TRBV29-1 TRBD2 CSVSLGAGVNEQFF
TRBV12-5 TRBD1 CASGDPDRGSTQYF
TRBV27 - CASKSPTSSYEQYF
TRBV2 - CASSERGLEQYF
TRBV3-1/TRBV3-2 - CASSQGAFEAFF
TRBV29-1 - CSVEREALGEQFF
TRBV6-5 - CASSYWAGQNSPLHF
TRBV27 - CASSLWGGRGGYTF
TRBV15 - CATSINRDGYEQYF
TRBV7-2 - CASSRQGKGTEAFF
TRBV15 - CATSRGSGEKLFF
TRBV7-9 - CASSEDVSVDTQYF